The 18 T cell receptor beta chains below were found in one sample sequenced in a study of T cell responses to AZD1222 COVID-19 vaccine. The assay was immunoSEQ multiplex PCR, and TCRdb's table has in-frame clones only and misses some. The sample records approximately 100,000 clones, roughly 88% being singletons. The sequences come from peripheral blood, collected on day 0 of AZD1222 vaccination. The receptors derive from an adult in good health.

Here the CDR3 DNA reads TGCGCCAGCAGTCGGGGGACTTCTCTCACCGGGGAGCTGTTTTTT. Translated, it gives CASSRGTSLTGELFF. This sequence joins TRBV5-1 and TRBJ2-2; TRBD2 is a possible D gene (6 bases). In germline, CDR1 is SGHRS, CDR2 YFSETQ. Trimming left V 5 bases short and J 4 bases short, with 15 bases between. This CDR3 is 15 amino acids long.

This chain connects TRBV6-4 to TRBJ2-3, with 7 positions matching TRBD1. Germline-derived CDR1 and CDR2 are MRHNA and SNTAGT. The CDR3 is 13 residues long. Trimming took 8 bases from V and 3 from J; bases not matched to a gene: 5. DNA for the CDR3: TGTGCCAGCCCAGGGGGTGGAACAGATACGCAGTATTTT. Protein sequence: CASPGGGTDTQYF.

The chain joins TRBV5-6 to TRBJ1-5, with TRBD1 matching over 7 bases. After removal of 4 bases from V and 2 bases from J, the junction contained 3 bases not matched to a gene. In germline, CDR1 is SGHDT, CDR2 YYEEEE. The CDR3 consists of 14 residues. In nucleotides, the CDR3 is TGTGCCAGCAGCCAGACAGGGCGCAATCAGCCCCAGCATTTT. Protein sequence: CASSQTGRNQPQHF.

This clone was seen just once. DNA for the CDR3: TGTGCCAGCAGTCCGGTCGGGAATGCTAGGGGCTACACCTTC. It specifies CASSPVGNARGYTF. The genes are TRBV28 and TRBJ1-2; the D is unclear. Germline V gene sequence: CDR1 MDHEN, CDR2 SYDVKM. V was clipped by 5 bases and J by 8 bases, with 18 bases between them. The CDR3 runs 14 residues.

The rearrangement joins TRBV5-4 to TRBJ2-7; 7 positions match TRBD2. The CDR3 is made up of 12 amino acids. Trimming cost V 4 bases and J 6 bases; bases outside gene matches: 4. Germline-derived CDR1 and CDR2 are SGHNT and YYREEE (reference sequence). This CDR3 is CASSPREGEQYF. Here the CDR3 DNA reads TGTGCCAGCAGCCCCAGGGAGGGCGAGCAGTACTTC.

This clone was counted a single time. The chain recombines TRBV20-1 with TRBJ2-2; unclear D gene. The CDR3 has 11 residues. V shed 3 bases and J shed 5 bases, with 4 bases lying between them. CDR1 and CDR2 from the germline V gene are DFQATT and SNEGSKA (reference sequence). The CDR3, as DNA: TGCAGTGCTAGGGATACCGGGGAGCTGTTTTTT. It specifies CSARDTGELFF.

The chain joins TRBV7-2 to TRBJ1-2; D gene uncertain. CDR1 and CDR2 from the germline V gene are SGHTA and FQGNSA. V was cut by 5 bases and J by 13 bases, with 14 bases left in between. This CDR3 contains 11 residues. The CDR3 DNA reads TGTGCCAGCAGCGCGGCGGCAGTAGTCACCTTC. Encoded protein: CASSAAAVVTF.

The chain uses TRBV21-1 and TRBJ2-1; TRBD2, the D gene given by the table, was not confirmed from the DNA. TRBV21-1 is assigned pseudogene status. This CDR3 comprises 16 residues. CDR3 sequence reads: CASSNCVGLSYNEQFF. CDR3 DNA sequence: TGTGCCAGCAGCAATTGTGTGGGACTCTCCTACAATGAGCAGTTCTTC.

The V gene is TRBV4-3, the J gene TRBJ1-2, with TRBD1 matching over 9 bases. Germline V gives CDR1 LGHNA, CDR2 YSLEER. The V and J ends lost 0 bases and 2 bases, in that order; junction bases with no gene match: 13. This CDR3 has 19 residues. The CDR3 bases are TGCGCCAGCAGCCAAGATCTTGGTTGGGGACAGGGCCAAAACTATGGCTACACCTTC. Translating gives CASSQDLGWGQGQNYGYTF.

The chain carries TRBV5-4 and TRBJ2-1; 11 bases align to TRBD1. Unmatched junction bases numbered 3, after V lost 0 bases and J lost 7 bases. Looked up from germline, CDR1 is SGHNT and CDR2 is YYREEE (reference sequence). This CDR3 region has 15 residues. CDR3 DNA sequence: TGTGCCAGCAGCTTGGGGGGACAGGGGGGAAATGAGCAGTTCTTC. Translation: CASSLGGQGGNEQFF.

The chain recombines TRBV5-4 with TRBJ2-5; 8 bases map to TRBD1. Trimming took 2 bases from V and 4 from J; bases not matched to a gene: 4. Germline CDR1 is SGHNT and CDR2 is YYREEE (reference sequence). This CDR3 comprises 14 residues. This CDR3 is CASSFWDRRETQYF. The CDR3 DNA is TGTGCCAGCAGCTTTTGGGACAGGAGAGAGACCCAGTACTTC.

Here the CDR3 reads CASSIRTGGSYEQYV. The CDR3 DNA is TGTGCCAGTAGTATTCGGACTGGGGGCTCCTACGAGCAGTACGTC. The chain carries TRBV19 and TRBJ2-7, with D perhaps matching TRBD1 or TRBD2 (5 bases each). CDR3 length: 15 amino acids. Germline CDR1 LNHDA, CDR2 SQIVND (reference sequence). V was trimmed by 3 bases and J by 0 bases, leaving 12 bases between them.

The chain employs TRBV19 and TRBJ1-5; 9 bases match TRBD1. The V gene end was trimmed by 4 bases and the J gene end by 0 bases; junction bases not matched to a gene: 7. The CDR3 runs to 17 residues. Germline CDR1 and CDR2: LNHDA and SQIVND (reference sequence). This chain's CDR3 is CASSTTGQGYSNQPQHF. The CDR3, as DNA: TGTGCCAGTAGTACTACGGGACAGGGCTATAGCAATCAGCCCCAGCATTTT.

The chain is built from TRBV19 and TRBJ2-1, with 9 bases aligning to TRBD2. Trimming removed 4 bases from V and 4 bases from J; junction bases left unmatched: 8. Germline CDR1 is LNHDA and CDR2 is SQIVND (reference sequence). CDR3 length equals 16 residues. Here the CDR3 DNA reads TGTGCCAGTAGTAGAAGTCTAGCGGGGAATTACAATGAGCAGTTCTTC. It specifies CASSRSLAGNYNEQFF.

This clone was found once. The CDR3 is CASSEARAGSTPLHF. The CDR3, as DNA: TGTGCCAGCAGTGAAGCGCGGGCAGGGAGTACGCCCCTCCACTTT. The chain joins TRBV6-1 to TRBJ1-6; possibly TRBD1 for D (5 bases). Trimming cost V 0 bases and J 13 bases, with 16 bases left between them. CDR1 and CDR2 (germline): MNHNS, SASEGT. CDR3 length: 15 residues.

The rearrangement uses TRBV9 and TRBJ1-5, with TRBD1 matching 9 bases. The CDR3 runs 14 residues. V gave up 3 bases and J gave up 6 bases; unmatched junction bases: 4. Germline V gene sequence: CDR1 SGDLS, CDR2 YYNGEE. The CDR3 loop reads CASSGGTGLQPQHF. The CDR3 coding sequence is TGTGCCAGCAGCGGGGGGACAGGGCTTCAGCCCCAGCATTTT.

The chain joins TRBV7-2 to TRBJ2-7; 7 bases fit TRBD1. The V gene's germline CDR1 is SGHTA and CDR2 FQGNSA. The CDR3 is made up of 14 amino acids. V was pared by 1 base and J by 6 bases, with 6 bases of the junction left unmatched. The CDR3: CASSLGQGLREQYF. The CDR3 DNA sequence: TGTGCCAGCAGCTTAGGACAGGGTTTGCGCGAGCAGTACTTC.

There are a few counts of this clone. V usage is TRBV29-1 and J usage is TRBJ1-1, with D perhaps matching TRBD1 (6 bases). The germline V gene has CDR1 SQVTM and CDR2 ANQGSEA. The CDR3 loop spans 14 amino acids. Trimming removed 6 bases from V and 1 base from J, with 15 bases in between. The CDR3 bases are TGCAGCGTCGTGGTCGTAGGGGGGAACACTGAAGCTTTCTTT. It codes for CSVVVVGGNTEAFF.